A single sample gave rise to the 20 T cell receptor beta chains below, sequenced in a study of identifying expanded T cells in peripheral blood. The method was immunoSEQ multiplex PCR; TCRdb's version includes in-frame clones alone and lacks a portion of them. This table has around 95,000 clones, approximately 89% appearing once. Specimen: blood. All receptors come from a person aged 18 to 75 in good health.

The J gene is TRBJ2-5, the V gene TRBV5-5; 8 bases match TRBD1. V lost 4 bases to trimming and J lost 4 bases; unmatched junction nucleotides: 9. The germline gives CDR1 SGHKS, CDR2 YYEKEE (reference sequence). The CDR3 is 15 amino acids. CDR3 in DNA: TGTGCCAGCAGCGCATTTGGACAGGGCGGAGAGACCCAGTACTTC. Its protein is CASSAFGQGGETQYF.

The chain uses TRBV5-4 and TRBJ1-2, with TRBD1 matching 7 bases. This CDR3 spans 15 amino acids. Germline V gene data show CDR1 as SGHNT and CDR2 as YYREEE (reference sequence). J was trimmed by 3 bases and V by 3 bases; bases with no gene match: 8. The CDR3 region is CASSYGGQKDYGYTF. In nucleotides, the CDR3 is TGTGCCAGCAGCTACGGGGGACAGAAAGACTATGGCTACACCTTC.

The chain carries TRBV2 and TRBJ2-4, with D unresolved. The CDR3 covers 13 residues. The germline V gene has CDR1 SNHLY and CDR2 FYNNEI. Trimming shortened V by 3 bases and J by 1 base, and 4 bases separated the two germline ends. CDR3 protein: CASSDSAKNIQYF. CDR3 DNA: TGTGCCAGCAGTGATTCGGCCAAAAACATTCAGTACTTC.

This rearrangement joins TRBV10-3 to TRBJ2-7; no firm D call. CDR1 ENHRY and CDR2 SYGVKD come from the germline V gene. The V end was cut by 10 bases, the J end by 0 bases, with 13 bases between. This CDR3 has 13 residues. This CDR3 is CATRAQASYEQYF. The CDR3 DNA follows: TGTGCCACTCGGGCCCAGGCCTCCTACGAGCAGTACTTC.

The J gene is TRBJ2-2, the V gene TRBV2; 7 bases match TRBD1. Unmatched junction bases numbered 7, after V lost 6 bases and J lost 6 bases. Per germline, CDR1 SNHLY and CDR2 FYNNEI. The CDR3 is 14 amino acids. The CDR3 region is CASRVDRAPGELFF. The CDR3 DNA follows: TGTGCCAGCAGAGTAGACAGGGCCCCCGGGGAGCTGTTTTTT.

V is TRBV10-3 and J is TRBJ2-7; possibly TRBD2 for D (6 bases). Trimming stripped 11 bases from V and 4 bases from J, with 21 bases between. CDR3 length: 14 residues. The germline gives CDR1 ENHRY, CDR2 SYGVKD. Written as DNA, the CDR3 is TGTGCCGCGGGGTCGGTTGGAATAGCTTACGAGCAGTACTTC. It yields the protein CAAGSVGIAYEQYF.

Here the CDR3 reads CASSGERGHSDKYNEQFF. In DNA form, the CDR3 reads TGTGCCAGCAGCGGTGAGCGAGGACACTCTGACAAATACAATGAGCAGTTCTTC. The chain couples TRBV7-9 to TRBJ2-1; D might be TRBD1 (5 bases). Germline V gene data show CDR1 as SEHNR and CDR2 as FQNEAQ (reference sequence). V lost 5 bases and J lost 4, with 24 bases in between. This CDR3 is built from 18 residues.

The chain's CDR3 is CAIRPFQGGSYEQYF. CDR3 nucleotides: TGTGCCATCAGACCGTTCCAGGGGGGCTCCTACGAGCAGTACTTC. The V and J genes are TRBV10-3 and TRBJ2-7, with D possibly being TRBD1 (7 bases). Trimming removed 6 bases at V and 0 bases at J, with 15 bases between. CDR3 length equals 15 residues. CDR1 is ENHRY and CDR2 is SYGVKD in the germline V gene.

In nucleotides, the CDR3 is TGCAGCGATCGCCCAAACAGGTTCAATGAGCAGTTCTTC. Amino acid sequence: CSDRPNRFNEQFF. The chain carries TRBV29-1 and TRBJ2-1; possibly TRBD1 for D (5 bases). Trimming cost V 7 bases and J 6 bases, with 16 bases left between them. The CDR3 has 13 residues. Per germline, CDR1 SQVTM and CDR2 ANQGSEA.

The V call is TRBV5-4, the J call TRBJ2-7, with 7 positions matching TRBD2. CDR3 size: 15 residues. V shed 4 bases and J 2 bases; nucleotides not matched to a gene: 9. Germline values: CDR1 SGHNT, CDR2 YYREEE (reference sequence). CDR3: CASSPRGSLTYEQYF. CDR3 nucleotides: TGTGCCAGCAGCCCGCGGGGGTCTTTAACCTACGAGCAGTACTTC. The full variable domain, its missing parts supplied by reference TRBV5-4 and TRBJ2-7, is ETGVTQSPTHLIKTRGQQVTLRCSSQSGHNTVSWYQQALGQGPQFIFQYYREEENGRGNFPPRFSGLQFPNYSSELNVNALELDDSALYLCASSPRGSLTYEQYFGPGTRLTVT.

The rearrangement joins TRBV28 to TRBJ1-1; unclear D gene. The germline V gene encodes CDR1 MDHEN and CDR2 SYDVKM. Trimming removed 5 bases at V and 9 bases at J, with 10 bases between. The CDR3 contains 11 residues. The CDR3 here is CASSRKLQAFF. CDR3 nucleotide sequence: TGTGCCAGCAGTCGAAAGCTTCAAGCTTTCTTT.

This sequence joins TRBV6-1 and TRBJ2-7; no firm D call. CDR3 length: 13 amino acids. Trimming left V 6 bases short and J 0 bases short, with 9 bases between. The germline CDR1 and CDR2 sequences are MNHNS and SASEGT. CDR3 in DNA: TGTGCCAGCAGCGCAGCGAGCTCCTACGAGCAGTACTTC. Its translation is CASSAASSYEQYF.

The chain carries TRBV6-5 and TRBJ2-4; D may be TRBD1 (5 bases). Trimming cost V 5 bases and J 1 base, with 6 bases left between them. Germline V gene lookup returns CDR1 MNHEY and CDR2 SVGAGI. The CDR3 contains 13 residues. The CDR3 here is CASSPGAKNIQYF. The CDR3, as DNA: TGTGCCAGCAGTCCAGGGGCCAAAAACATTCAGTACTTC.

The rearrangement links TRBV7-2 to TRBJ1-5, with 9 bases fitting TRBD1. Germline V CDR1 and CDR2: SGHTA, FQGNSA. Trimming took 4 bases from V and 6 from J; bases not matched to a gene: 4. The CDR3 sequence is 14 residues long. The CDR3 spells CASSSGQGRQPQHF. The CDR3 nucleotides read TGTGCCAGCAGCTCCGGACAGGGGCGTCAGCCCCAGCATTTT.

This clone was detected a few times. J is TRBJ2-7 and V is TRBV19; TRBD1 aligns across 7 bases. Trimming took 6 bases from V and 4 from J; bases not matched to a gene: 6. This CDR3 is 13 amino acids long. Germline V gene data show CDR1 as LNHDA and CDR2 as SQIVND (reference sequence). In nucleotides, the CDR3 is TGTGCCAGTAGCCCAGGGGGACGGTACGAGCAGTACTTC. It codes for CASSPGGRYEQYF.

The V and J genes are TRBV7-2 and TRBJ2-6, with 8 bases matching TRBD1. Germline V gives CDR1 SGHTA, CDR2 FQGNSA. CDR3 size: 19 residues. V was clipped by 2 bases and J by 0 bases; unmatched bases: 9. For the CDR3, the DNA is TGTGCCAGCAGCTTAAGGTCAGGGGGCCCGAGCTCTGGGGCCAACGTCCTGACTTTC. Protein product: CASSLRSGGPSSGANVLTF. Full variable domain (remainder filled in from reference TRBV7-2 and TRBJ2-6): GAGVSQSPSNKVTEKGKDVELRCDPISGHTALYWYRQSLGQGLEFLIYFQGNSAPDKSGLPSDRFSAERTGGSVSTLTIQRTQQEDSAVYLCASSLRSGGPSSGANVLTFGAGSRLTVL.

The J gene is TRBJ2-1, the V gene TRBV4-1, with a weak D call TRBD1 (5 bases). CDR1 and CDR2 (germline): MGHRA, YSYEKL. The CDR3 extends over 14 amino acids. V shed 6 bases and J shed 9 bases, with 18 bases lying between them. CDR3 region: CASRAYTGSAEQFF. The CDR3, as DNA: TGCGCCAGCAGGGCTTATACAGGTTCCGCTGAGCAGTTCTTC.

The V and J genes are TRBV11-1 and TRBJ1-3; no definite D call. The CDR3 contains 17 residues. Trimming stripped 2 bases from V and 0 bases from J, with 14 bases between. CDR1 and CDR2 (germline): SGHAT, FQDESV (reference sequence). CDR3 region: CASSLTASDSSGNTIYF. The CDR3 DNA reads as TGTGCCAGCAGCTTAACAGCCAGCGATTCCTCTGGAAACACCATATATTTT.

The table lists this clone with a count of one. Here the CDR3 reads CASSYGTSGRAGELFF. CDR3 nucleotide sequence: TGTGCCAGCAGTTACGGGACTAGCGGGAGAGCCGGGGAGCTGTTTTTT. The V call is TRBV27, the J call TRBJ2-2; 14 bases line up with TRBD2. Germline CDR1 is MNHEY and CDR2 is SMNVEV (reference sequence). The trim removed 4 bases at V and 6 bases at J, leaving 4 bases unmatched. The CDR3 contains 16 residues.

This rearrangement joins TRBV5-4 to TRBJ1-2, with a tentative D call TRBD1 (6 bases). The CDR3 runs 15 residues. The V gene lost 4 bases and the J gene lost 8 bases, with 21 bases spanning the gap. The V gene's germline CDR1 is SGHNT and CDR2 YYREEE (reference sequence). The DNA for the CDR3 is TGTGCCAGCAGCCTAACCTTAACAGGGACCGAAGGCTACACCTTC. Translating it yields CASSLTLTGTEGYTF.